These 9 T cell receptor beta chains came from one sample sequenced in a study of blood T cell repertoires in COVID-19. Sequencing was performed with immunoSEQ multiplex PCR; in TCRdb, only in-frame clones are kept and a portion is missing. The repertoire has 250,000 to 300,000 clones, around 90% of them found once; the top ten carry roughly 2%. Material for sequencing was peripheral blood. These receptors all stem from a woman aged 50 to 60 who had recovered from COVID-19.

J is TRBJ1-2 and V is TRBV19; D perhaps matches TRBD1 (5 bases). The CDR3 spans 14 residues. The V and J ends lost 5 bases and 4 bases respectively, with 14 bases between them. In germline, CDR1 is LNHDA, CDR2 SQIVND (reference sequence). CDR3 bases: TGTGCCAGTAGTTTCTGGACGGACATCTATGGCTACACCTTC. Translation: CASSFWTDIYGYTF. Using reference TRBV19 and TRBJ1-2 for the parts outside the CDR3, the full variable domain is DGGITQSPKYLFRKEGQNVTLSCEQNLNHDAMYWYRQDPGQGLRLIYYSQIVNDFQKGDIAEGYSVSREKKESFPLTVTSAQKNPTAFYLCASSFWTDIYGYTFGSGTRLTVV.

The chain employs TRBV5-6 and TRBJ2-7; tentative D call: TRBD2 (5 bases). Germline CDR1 SGHDT, CDR2 YYEEEE. Trimming shortened V by 0 bases and J by 7 bases, and 5 bases separated the two germline ends. This CDR3 contains 11 residues. CDR3: CASSLGREQYF. The CDR3 coding sequence is TGTGCCAGCAGCTTGGGGAGGGAGCAGTACTTC.

This clone was seen a few times. J is TRBJ1-3 and V is TRBV30, with D possibly TRBD1 on 5 matching bases. CDR1 is GTSNPN, CDR2 SVGIG, per germline (reference sequence). V gave up 2 bases and J gave up 7 bases, with 12 bases separating them. This CDR3 spans 13 amino acids. The CDR3 bases are TGTGCCTGGAGTCCCGGGACTGCTAACACCATATATTTT. Encoded protein: CAWSPGTANTIYF.

The chain's CDR3 is CAWSVLTTNEKLFF. The DNA for the CDR3 is TGTGCCTGGAGTGTATTAACAACTAATGAAAAACTGTTTTTT. V and J are TRBV30 and TRBJ1-4; no clear D gene. V lost 0 bases and J 0 bases, leaving 5 bases between the germline ends. This CDR3 is built from 14 residues. Germline CDR1 is GTSNPN and CDR2 is SVGIG (reference sequence).

The V call is TRBV27, the J call TRBJ1-2; TRBD1 aligns across 9 bases. CDR3 length: 16 residues. Germline-derived CDR1 and CDR2 are MNHEY and SMNVEV (reference sequence). V lost 3 bases, J lost 5 bases, and 10 bases stayed unmatched. This CDR3 reads CASSFIGTGNRYGYTF. CDR3 nucleotides: TGTGCCAGCAGTTTTATCGGGACAGGGAATCGGTATGGCTACACCTTC.

CDR3 sequence: CSVGQNTEAFF. The CDR3, as DNA: TGCAGCGTTGGACAGAACACTGAAGCTTTCTTT. The chain links TRBV29-1 to TRBJ1-1; no clear D gene. In germline, CDR1 is SQVTM, CDR2 ANQGSEA. The V end lost 4 bases, the J end lost 1 base, and 4 bases lay between the germline ends. This CDR3 comprises 11 residues.

The chain recombines TRBV7-9 with TRBJ1-3, with 7 bases matching TRBD1. The germline CDR1 and CDR2 sequences are SEHNR and FQNEAQ (reference sequence). The CDR3 has 16 residues. Trimming cost V 5 bases and J 1 base; bases outside gene matches: 8. The CDR3: CASSPRQTGSGNTIYF. CDR3 in DNA: TGTGCCAGCAGCCCAAGACAGACAGGGTCTGGAAACACCATATATTTT.

The count of this clone is one. This sequence joins TRBV18 and TRBJ1-2; tentatively, D is TRBD1 (6 bases). V was shortened by 5 bases and J by 6 bases, with 13 bases between the two germline ends. Looked up from germline, CDR1 is KGHSH and CDR2 is LQKENI. This CDR3 is 13 amino acids long. The CDR3 DNA reads TGTGCCAGCTCAACCACGGGGGGCGATGGCTACACCTTC. Protein: CASSTTGGDGYTF.

The V call is TRBV2, the J call TRBJ1-1; D not resolved. This CDR3 region has 13 residues. The V end was cut by 3 bases, the J end by 4 bases, with 9 bases between. Germline values: CDR1 SNHLY, CDR2 FYNNEI. The DNA for the CDR3 is TGTGCCAGCAGTGACAGAACCTCCACTGAAGCTTTCTTT. This translates into CASSDRTSTEAFF.